These 15 T cell receptor beta chains originate from one sample sequenced in a study of blood T cell repertoires in COVID-19. Produced via immunoSEQ multiplex PCR; TCRdb's table is partial and in-frame only. The repertoire consists of some 290,000 clones, with 85% to 90% occurring once and the leading ten covering around 1%. The material sequenced was peripheral blood. All receptors come from a middle-aged woman with COVID-19, enrolled during active disease.

V is TRBV28 and J is TRBJ2-7, with a tentative D call TRBD1 (5 bases). Trimming cost V 5 bases and J 4 bases, with 18 bases left between them. The CDR3 length is 15 residues. CDR1 MDHEN and CDR2 SYDVKM come from the germline V gene. CDR3 coding DNA: TGTGCCAGCAGTCCGTACTTTGACAGTTTTTACGAGCAGTACTTC. Residues: CASSPYFDSFYEQYF.

The rearrangement joins TRBV5-6 to TRBJ2-2, with TRBD2 identical over 9 bases. The J segment lost 3 bases and the V segment lost 0 bases, leaving 9 bases of the junction unmatched. Germline CDR1 reads SGHDT; CDR2 reads YYEEEE. This CDR3 region has 18 residues. This chain's CDR3 is CASSLDESSGSYTGELFF. CDR3 coding DNA: TGTGCCAGCAGCTTGGACGAGAGTAGCGGGAGCTACACCGGGGAGCTGTTTTTT.

This clone has a single count. The chain has TRBV5-1 and TRBJ2-1, with D perhaps TRBD1 (6 bases). V was trimmed by 4 bases and J by 7 bases, leaving 18 bases between them. This CDR3 has 15 residues. Germline V CDR1 and CDR2: SGHRS, YFSETQ. The CDR3 nucleotides are TGCGCCAGCAGCCGTGAAGCCTCAGGGGATAATGAGCAGTTCTTC. Its protein is CASSREASGDNEQFF.

This rearrangement joins TRBV18 to TRBJ1-1; D possibly corresponds to TRBD1 (6 bases). Germline CDR1 is KGHSH and CDR2 is LQKENI. The CDR3 is 19 residues long. V was cut by 3 bases and J by 4 bases, with 27 bases left in between. The CDR3 sequence: CASSPLSKTGQLSVTEAFF. CDR3 DNA: TGTGCCAGCTCACCCCTATCCAAAACGGGACAATTAAGCGTCACTGAAGCTTTCTTT.

The rearrangement uses TRBV7-9 and TRBJ2-1; 8 bases align to TRBD1. Losses at the gene ends were 1 base for V and 6 bases for J; bases not matched to a gene: 8. The CDR3 is made up of 16 amino acids. Per the germline V gene, CDR1 is SEHNR and CDR2 is FQNEAQ (reference sequence). CDR3 DNA: TGTGCCAGCAGCTTAGACTCCGGGACAGGACCCAATGAGCAGTTCTTC. Its protein is CASSLDSGTGPNEQFF. The full variable domain, rest sourced from reference TRBV7-9 and TRBJ2-1, is DTGVSQNPRHKITKRGQNVTFRCDPISEHNRLYWYRQTLGQGPEFLTYFQNEAQLEKSRLLSDRFSAERPKGSFSTLEIQRTEQGDSAMYLCASSLDSGTGPNEQFFGPGTRLTVL.

The CDR3 bases are TGTGCCAGCACAGGGCCCTTGAACACTGAAGCTTTCTTT. This gives the protein CASTGPLNTEAFF. This chain links TRBV2 with TRBJ1-1, with D perhaps TRBD1 (5 bases). V lost 7 bases and J 0 bases, leaving 9 bases between the germline ends. Germline assignment: CDR1 SNHLY and CDR2 FYNNEI. This CDR3 spans 13 amino acids.

V and J are TRBV11-2 and TRBJ1-3; TRBD1 matches 7 bases. This CDR3 spans 15 amino acids. In germline, CDR1 is SGHAT, CDR2 FQNNGV. Trimming cost V 2 bases and J 5 bases; bases outside gene matches: 6. The CDR3 nucleotides read TGTGCCAGCAGCTTAATAGGACAGGTTCGAAACACCATATATTTT. It specifies CASSLIGQVRNTIYF.

V usage is TRBV19 and J usage is TRBJ1-4, with 9 bases that match TRBD1. Germline lookup yields CDR1 LNHDA and CDR2 SQIVND (reference sequence). Germline trimming cut 5 bases from V and 3 bases from J; bases unmatched to any gene: 7. The length of the CDR3 is 16 residues. The DNA for the CDR3 is TGTGCCAGTAGTGACCTACAGGGGGCATCTAATGAAAAACTGTTTTTT. This translates into CASSDLQGASNEKLFF. Supplemented by reference TRBV19 and TRBJ1-4, the full variable domain reads DGGITQSPKYLFRKEGQNVTLSCEQNLNHDAMYWYRQDPGQGLRLIYYSQIVNDFQKGDIAEGYSVSREKKESFPLTVTSAQKNPTAFYLCASSDLQGASNEKLFFGSGTQLSVL.

V is TRBV4-2 and J is TRBJ1-2; maybe TRBD1 (6 bases). The CDR3 spans 18 residues. V was shortened by 0 bases and J by 0 bases, with 17 bases between the two germline ends. Germline V gives CDR1 LGHNA, CDR2 YNFKEQ. CDR3 residues: CASSQDRGRTVTNYGYTF. The CDR3 DNA reads as TGTGCCAGCAGCCAAGACAGGGGCCGGACAGTGACTAACTATGGCTACACCTTC.

V gene TRBV5-1 combines with J gene TRBJ1-1; D might be TRBD1 (5 bases). Germline V gives CDR1 SGHRS, CDR2 YFSETQ. V lost 3 bases to trimming and J lost 5 bases, with 17 bases between them. The length of the CDR3 is 15 residues. CDR3 in DNA: TGCGCCAGCAGCTCCACCCCGGGGGGAGAGACTGAAGCTTTCTTT. Its translation: CASSSTPGGETEAFF.

The chain uses TRBV28 and TRBJ2-7; 7 bases map to TRBD1. J gave up 7 bases and V 1 base, and 10 bases lay outside the gene matches. The CDR3 extends over 15 amino acids. CDR1 and CDR2 (germline): MDHEN, SYDVKM. DNA for the CDR3: TGTGCCAGCAGTTTATCGGGACAGACCCCTCGAGAGCAGTACTTC. It codes for CASSLSGQTPREQYF.

The rearrangement uses TRBV6-5 and TRBJ2-1; no definite D call. The CDR3 contains 12 residues. Germline V gene lookup returns CDR1 MNHEY and CDR2 SVGAGI. V was cut by 9 bases and J by 10 bases, with 16 bases left in between. CDR3 bases: TGTGCCAGTACTTCGCATGCTCAAGAGCAGTTCTTC. This gives the protein CASTSHAQEQFF.

The J gene is TRBJ2-7, the V gene TRBV12-3 or TRBV12-4, with D perhaps matching TRBD2 (6 bases). The CDR3 covers 12 residues. Trimming left V 3 bases short and J 5 bases short, with 8 bases between. This CDR3 is CASSFWGDEQYF. The CDR3 region has the DNA TGTGCCAGCAGTTTTTGGGGGGACGAGCAGTACTTC.

The chain employs TRBV5-1 and TRBJ1-1; D is undetermined. V lost 0 bases and J 4 bases, leaving 10 bases between the germline ends. This CDR3 contains 14 residues. CDR1 SGHRS and CDR2 YFSETQ come from the germline V gene. DNA of the CDR3: TGCGCCAGCAGCTTGGCTTCAGGAACCACTGAAGCTTTCTTT. Residues: CASSLASGTTEAFF. The full variable domain, with the rest looked up from reference TRBV5-1 and TRBJ1-1, is KAGVTQTPRYLIKTRGQQVTLSCSPISGHRSVSWYQQTPGQGLQFLFEYFSETQRNKGNFPGRFSGRQFSNSRSEMNVSTLELGDSALYLCASSLASGTTEAFFGQGTRLTVV.

The V and J genes are TRBV9 and TRBJ1-6; maybe TRBD1 (6 bases). Trimming removed 3 bases from V and 7 bases from J, with 14 bases in between. The germline gives CDR1 SGDLS, CDR2 YYNGEE. The CDR3 length is 15 residues. The CDR3 DNA reads as TGTGCCAGCAGCGCGGAACAGGGTCAGAATTCACCCCTCCACTTT. It encodes CASSAEQGQNSPLHF.